A selection of T cell receptor beta chains follows, all from one sample in a study of PD-L1 blockade in urothelial cancer. TCRdb's copy holds only in-frame clones and misses some; the assay was immunoSEQ multiplex PCR. The repertoire has some 27,000 clones, roughly 80% of them found once; the top ten carry 2% to 2.5%. The material was PBMCs, obtained around atezolizumab (anti-PD-L1) treatment. The source is a man aged 45 to 65 with urothelial cancer. Both conserved end residues are part of each CDR3. The D gene is left open where the match is weak. The size of a clone is reported for some rows only, either as once, few or many, or as a class for expanded clones.

j_gene: TRBJ2-2
abundance: once
d_gene: NA
v_gene: TRBV18
CDR3aa: CASSSAAGTGELFF
CDR3nt: TGTGCCAGCTCAAGCGCAGCCGGAACCGGGGAGCTGTTTTTT

j_gene: TRBJ2-1
abundance: NA
d_gene: TRBD2
v_gene: TRBV28
CDR3aa: CASSPRLAGGSYNEQFF
CDR3nt: TGTGCCAGCAGTCCTCGACTAGCGGGAGGGTCCTACAATGAGCAGTTCTTC

j_gene: TRBJ1-2
abundance: few
d_gene: NA
v_gene: TRBV5-4
CDR3aa: CASSLNWRPQGNYGYTF
CDR3nt: TGTGCCAGCAGCCTGAATTGGAGGCCACAGGGAAACTATGGCTACACCTTC

j_gene: TRBJ1-4
abundance: NA
d_gene: NA
v_gene: TRBV28
CDR3aa: CASSLSSTNEKLFF
CDR3nt: TGTGCCAGCAGTTTGTCATCAACTAATGAAAAACTGTTTTTT

j_gene: TRBJ2-1
abundance: NA
d_gene: NA
v_gene: TRBV5-1
CDR3aa: CASSLGTLAASEQFF
CDR3nt: TGCGCCAGCAGCTTGGGCACCCTGGCGGCATCTGAGCAGTTCTTC

j_gene: TRBJ2-3
abundance: once
d_gene: TRBD1
v_gene: TRBV2
CDR3aa: CASNLGQGYTDTQYF
CDR3nt: TGTGCCAGCAACCTGGGACAGGGGTACACAGATACGCAGTATTTT

j_gene: TRBJ1-1
abundance: NA
d_gene: NA
v_gene: TRBV2
CDR3aa: CASSEQGNTEAFF
CDR3nt: TGTGCCAGCAGTGAACAGGGGAACACTGAAGCTTTCTTT

j_gene: TRBJ1-3
abundance: few
d_gene: TRBD1
v_gene: TRBV18
CDR3aa: CASSPWTGPGNTIYF
CDR3nt: TGTGCCAGCTCACCGTGGACAGGGCCAGGAAACACCATATATTTT

j_gene: TRBJ2-7
abundance: NA
d_gene: TRBD2
v_gene: TRBV5-6
CDR3aa: CASSLGSSGRPGYEQYF
CDR3nt: TGTGCCAGCAGCTTGGGGTCTAGCGGGAGGCCGGGGTACGAGCAGTACTTC

j_gene: TRBJ2-2
abundance: NA
d_gene: TRBD2
v_gene: TRBV5-1
CDR3aa: CASRGISGDTGELFF
CDR3nt: TGCGCCAGCAGGGGTATTAGCGGGGACACCGGGGAGCTGTTTTTT

j_gene: TRBJ2-1
abundance: NA
d_gene: TRBD1
v_gene: TRBV6-5
CDR3aa: CASRSGTGPYNEQFF
CDR3nt: TGTGCCAGCAGGTCCGGGACAGGGCCCTACAATGAGCAGTTCTTC

j_gene: TRBJ2-3
abundance: NA
d_gene: TRBD2
v_gene: TRBV6-4
CDR3aa: CASRSSGGADTQYF
CDR3nt: TGTGCCAGCCGATCAAGCGGGGGGGCGGATACGCAGTATTTT

j_gene: TRBJ1-2
abundance: NA
d_gene: NA
v_gene: TRBV29-1
CDR3aa: CSVEGGADGYTF
CDR3nt: TGCAGCGTTGAGGGGGGGGCGGATGGCTACACCTTC

j_gene: TRBJ2-3
abundance: NA
d_gene: NA
v_gene: TRBV7-6
CDR3aa: CASSLAGAATDTQYF
CDR3nt: TGTGCCAGCAGCTTAGCAGGGGCGGCAACAGATACGCAGTATTTT

j_gene: TRBJ2-7
abundance: few
d_gene: NA
v_gene: TRBV5-1
CDR3aa: CASSPGLGSSYEQYF
CDR3nt: TGCGCCAGCAGTCCAGGCCTGGGGAGTTCCTACGAGCAGTACTTC

j_gene: TRBJ2-5
abundance: NA
d_gene: TRBD2
v_gene: TRBV5-1
CDR3aa: CASSLGLAGEASETQYF
CDR3nt: TGCGCCAGCAGCTTGGGACTAGCGGGAGAGGCTTCAGAGACCCAGTACTTC

j_gene: TRBJ2-4
abundance: NA
d_gene: NA
v_gene: TRBV18
CDR3aa: CASSLTRVPRDIQYF
CDR3nt: TGTGCCAGCTCACTGACCAGGGTCCCCAGGGACATTCAGTACTTC

j_gene: TRBJ1-1
abundance: NA
d_gene: NA
v_gene: TRBV27
CDR3aa: CASTPERTDLNTEAFF
CDR3nt: TGTGCCAGCACTCCAGAACGGACAGACTTGAACACTGAAGCTTTCTTT

j_gene: TRBJ1-1
abundance: NA
d_gene: NA
v_gene: TRBV5-1
CDR3aa: CASSFGSWSEAFF
CDR3nt: TGCGCCAGCAGCTTTGGGAGTTGGTCTGAAGCTTTCTTT

j_gene: TRBJ2-2
abundance: NA
d_gene: TRBD1
v_gene: TRBV6-1
CDR3aa: CASSERDRFANTGELFF
CDR3nt: TGTGCCAGCAGTGAACGGGACAGGTTCGCGAACACCGGGGAGCTGTTTTTT

j_gene: TRBJ1-1
abundance: NA
d_gene: NA
v_gene: TRBV29-1
CDR3aa: CSVVKQGNTEAFF
CDR3nt: TGCAGCGTTGTTAAACAGGGGAACACTGAAGCTTTCTTT

j_gene: TRBJ1-5
abundance: once
d_gene: TRBD1
v_gene: TRBV29-1
CDR3aa: CSVGTGNQPQHF
CDR3nt: TGCAGCGTTGGGACAGGGAATCAGCCCCAGCATTTT

j_gene: TRBJ1-1
abundance: once
d_gene: NA
v_gene: TRBV18
CDR3aa: CASSPDRPLNTEAFF
CDR3nt: TGTGCCAGCTCACCCGACAGGCCCCTGAACACTGAAGCTTTCTTT

j_gene: TRBJ2-1
abundance: NA
d_gene: TRBD2
v_gene: TRBV6-1
CDR3aa: CASGGTSGLLRSSYNEQFF
CDR3nt: TGTGCCAGCGGTGGGACTAGCGGACTTTTACGAAGCTCCTACAATGAGCAGTTCTTC

j_gene: TRBJ2-3
abundance: NA
d_gene: TRBD2
v_gene: TRBV7-2
CDR3aa: CASRRTSGIGRADTQYF
CDR3nt: TGTGCCAGCCGCCGGACTAGCGGGATAGGGAGGGCAGATACGCAGTATTTT

j_gene: TRBJ2-1
abundance: NA
d_gene: NA
v_gene: TRBV28
CDR3aa: CASSFPQAANEQFF
CDR3nt: TGTGCCAGCAGTTTTCCCCAAGCGGCAAATGAGCAGTTCTTC

j_gene: TRBJ2-2
abundance: NA
d_gene: NA
v_gene: TRBV14
CDR3aa: CASSQGGGANTGELFF
CDR3nt: TGTGCCAGCAGCCAAGGGGGCGGGGCGAACACCGGGGAGCTGTTTTTT

j_gene: TRBJ2-3
abundance: NA
d_gene: TRBD2
v_gene: TRBV25-1
CDR3aa: CASNPGTSGNTDTQYF
CDR3nt: TGTGCCAGCAATCCCGGGACTAGCGGGAACACAGATACGCAGTATTTT

j_gene: TRBJ2-1
abundance: NA
d_gene: TRBD2
v_gene: TRBV11-1
CDR3aa: CASSKLAGVVNEQFF
CDR3nt: TGTGCCAGCAGCAAACTAGCGGGCGTAGTCAATGAGCAGTTCTTC

j_gene: TRBJ2-7
abundance: NA
d_gene: TRBD1
v_gene: TRBV2
CDR3aa: CASSAGTGTYEQYF
CDR3nt: TGTGCCAGCAGTGCGGGGACAGGGACCTACGAGCAGTACTTC

j_gene: TRBJ2-1
abundance: NA
d_gene: TRBD2
v_gene: TRBV5-1
CDR3aa: CASSFTGTSGLGHNEQFF
CDR3nt: TGCGCCAGCAGCTTTACCGGGACTAGCGGCCTAGGACACAATGAGCAGTTCTTC

j_gene: TRBJ2-1
abundance: NA
d_gene: TRBD2
v_gene: TRBV7-9
CDR3aa: CASHASGRGEQFF
CDR3nt: TGTGCCAGCCATGCTAGCGGGAGGGGTGAGCAGTTCTTC

j_gene: TRBJ2-7
abundance: NA
d_gene: TRBD2
v_gene: TRBV11-3
CDR3aa: CASSLQAGNNEQYF
CDR3nt: TGTGCCAGCAGCTTACAAGCGGGAAACAACGAGCAGTACTTC

j_gene: TRBJ1-2
abundance: few
d_gene: NA
v_gene: TRBV7-7
CDR3aa: CASDNGGNYGYTF
CDR3nt: TGTGCTAGCGATAATGGGGGCAACTATGGCTACACCTTC

j_gene: TRBJ1-3
abundance: NA
d_gene: NA
v_gene: TRBV5-6
CDR3aa: CASSEQGPGNTIYF
CDR3nt: TGTGCCAGCAGCGAACAGGGTCCTGGAAACACCATATATTTT

j_gene: TRBJ1-6
abundance: NA
d_gene: NA
v_gene: TRBV7-9
CDR3aa: CASSLGGGDNSPLHF
CDR3nt: TGTGCCAGCAGCTTAGGGGGAGGGGACAATTCACCCCTCCACTTT

j_gene: TRBJ2-2
abundance: NA
d_gene: TRBD1
v_gene: TRBV4-2
CDR3aa: CASSQGGIGGNTGELFF
CDR3nt: TGTGCCAGCAGCCAAGGAGGGATAGGGGGCAACACCGGGGAGCTGTTTTTT

j_gene: TRBJ1-2
abundance: NA
d_gene: NA
v_gene: TRBV29-1
CDR3aa: CSAQGNYGYTF
CDR3nt: TGCAGCGCCCAGGGTAACTATGGCTACACCTTC

j_gene: TRBJ1-4
abundance: NA
d_gene: TRBD1
v_gene: TRBV7-9
CDR3aa: CASSLGDRGSNEKLFF
CDR3nt: TGTGCCAGCAGCTTAGGGGACAGGGGCTCGAATGAAAAACTGTTTTTT

j_gene: TRBJ2-1
abundance: NA
d_gene: TRBD2
v_gene: TRBV7-6
CDR3aa: CASSSLAGGSHNEQFF
CDR3nt: TGTGCCAGCAGCTCCTTAGCGGGAGGTTCCCACAATGAGCAGTTCTTC

j_gene: TRBJ2-7
abundance: few
d_gene: TRBD1
v_gene: TRBV27
CDR3aa: CASSTPGQGSSYEQYF
CDR3nt: TGTGCCAGCAGTACTCCGGGACAGGGGTCTTCCTACGAGCAGTACTTC

j_gene: TRBJ1-1
abundance: NA
d_gene: NA
v_gene: TRBV27
CDR3aa: CASSPRGGGNTEAFF
CDR3nt: TGTGCCAGCAGTCCTAGGGGCGGCGGGAACACTGAAGCTTTCTTT

j_gene: TRBJ2-4
abundance: NA
d_gene: TRBD2
v_gene: TRBV5-1
CDR3aa: CASSLAGLGGAKNIQYF
CDR3nt: TGCGCCAGCAGCTTGGCCGGACTAGGTGGGGCCAAAAACATTCAGTACTTC

j_gene: TRBJ1-2
abundance: few
d_gene: TRBD1
v_gene: TRBV7-9
CDR3aa: CASSPGQVRDGYTF
CDR3nt: TGTGCCAGCAGCCCAGGACAGGTGCGGGATGGCTACACCTTC

j_gene: TRBJ2-2
abundance: NA
d_gene: NA
v_gene: TRBV19
CDR3aa: CASSIGQPTGELFF
CDR3nt: TGTGCCAGTAGTATTGGACAGCCCACCGGGGAGCTGTTTTTT

j_gene: TRBJ1-2
abundance: once
d_gene: TRBD1
v_gene: TRBV5-1
CDR3aa: CASSLTGKEGYTF
CDR3nt: TGCGCCAGCAGCCTGACAGGGAAGGAAGGCTACACCTTC

j_gene: TRBJ1-3
abundance: NA
d_gene: NA
v_gene: TRBV7-2
CDR3aa: CASSSSAGRRGGNTIYF
CDR3nt: TGTGCCAGCAGCTCAAGCGCGGGACGGCGAGGTGGAAACACCATATATTTT

j_gene: TRBJ2-5
abundance: NA
d_gene: NA
v_gene: TRBV6-6
CDR3aa: CASSFGQYQETQYF
CDR3nt: TGTGCCAGCAGTTTCGGACAGTACCAAGAGACCCAGTACTTC

j_gene: TRBJ1-5
abundance: NA
d_gene: NA
v_gene: TRBV7-2
CDR3aa: CASSYSQGNNQPQHF
CDR3nt: TGTGCCAGCAGCTACTCACAGGGAAACAATCAGCCCCAGCATTTT

j_gene: TRBJ2-5
abundance: NA
d_gene: TRBD1
v_gene: TRBV7-7
CDR3aa: CASSLLPGTGEETQYF
CDR3nt: TGTGCTAGCAGCTTACTACCGGGGACAGGGGAAGAGACCCAGTACTTC

j_gene: TRBJ1-5
abundance: NA
d_gene: TRBD1
v_gene: TRBV7-9
CDR3aa: CASSLASGGPNQPQHF
CDR3nt: TGTGCCAGCAGCTTAGCCTCAGGGGGCCCCAATCAGCCCCAGCATTTT

j_gene: TRBJ2-2
abundance: NA
d_gene: TRBD2
v_gene: TRBV4-1
CDR3aa: CASRDLAGENTGELFF
CDR3nt: TGCGCCAGCAGGGATTTAGCGGGGGAAAACACCGGGGAGCTGTTTTTT

j_gene: TRBJ2-5
abundance: NA
d_gene: TRBD2
v_gene: TRBV5-4
CDR3aa: CASSLVTSARQQYF
CDR3nt: TGTGCCAGCAGCTTGGTGACTAGCGCCCGCCAACAGTACTTC

j_gene: TRBJ1-5
abundance: NA
d_gene: NA
v_gene: TRBV19
CDR3aa: CASSEDSHQPQHF
CDR3nt: TGTGCCAGTAGCGAGGACAGTCATCAGCCCCAGCATTTT

j_gene: TRBJ1-1
abundance: once
d_gene: NA
v_gene: TRBV6-6
CDR3aa: CASKEGMNTEAFF
CDR3nt: TGTGCCAGCAAGGAGGGGATGAACACTGAAGCTTTCTTT

j_gene: TRBJ1-1
abundance: NA
d_gene: TRBD1
v_gene: TRBV5-1
CDR3aa: CASSLGISQGMNTEAFF
CDR3nt: TGCGCCAGCAGCTTGGGGATCTCACAGGGGATGAACACTGAAGCTTTCTTT

j_gene: TRBJ1-5
abundance: once
d_gene: TRBD1
v_gene: TRBV30
CDR3aa: CAWSGGQGQPQHF
CDR3nt: TGTGCCTGGAGTGGGGGACAGGGCCAGCCCCAGCATTTT

j_gene: TRBJ2-7
abundance: NA
d_gene: TRBD1
v_gene: TRBV11-2
CDR3aa: CASSQYKGTATYEQYF
CDR3nt: TGTGCCAGCAGCCAATACAAGGGGACAGCTACCTACGAGCAGTACTTC

j_gene: TRBJ1-1
abundance: NA
d_gene: NA
v_gene: TRBV7-9
CDR3aa: CASSPSRWAEAFF
CDR3nt: TGTGCCAGCAGTCCCTCCAGGTGGGCTGAAGCTTTCTTT

j_gene: TRBJ2-1
abundance: NA
d_gene: TRBD1
v_gene: TRBV18
CDR3aa: CASSSRPGQGAGEQFF
CDR3nt: TGTGCCAGCTCATCCCGACCGGGACAGGGGGCCGGTGAGCAGTTCTTC